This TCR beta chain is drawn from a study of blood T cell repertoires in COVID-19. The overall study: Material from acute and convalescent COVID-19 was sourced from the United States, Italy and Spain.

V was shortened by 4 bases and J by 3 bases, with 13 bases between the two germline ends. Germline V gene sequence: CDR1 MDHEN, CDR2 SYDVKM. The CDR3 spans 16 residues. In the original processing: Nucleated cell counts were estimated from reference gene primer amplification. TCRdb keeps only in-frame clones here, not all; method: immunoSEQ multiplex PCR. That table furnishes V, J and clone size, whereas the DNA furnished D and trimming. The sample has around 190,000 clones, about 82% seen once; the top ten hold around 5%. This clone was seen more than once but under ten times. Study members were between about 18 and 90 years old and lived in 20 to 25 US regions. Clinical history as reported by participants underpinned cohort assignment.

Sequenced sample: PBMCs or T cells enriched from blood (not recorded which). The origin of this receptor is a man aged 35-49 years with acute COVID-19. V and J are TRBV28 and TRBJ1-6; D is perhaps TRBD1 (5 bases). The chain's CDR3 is CASSSLQQDYNSPLHF. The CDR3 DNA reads TGTGCCAGCAGTTCCCTCCAACAGGACTATAATTCACCCCTCCACTTT. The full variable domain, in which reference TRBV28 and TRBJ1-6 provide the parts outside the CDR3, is DVKVTQSSRYLVKRTGEKVFLECVQDMDHENMFWYRQDPGLGLRLIYFSYDVKMKEKGDIPEGYSVSREKKERFSLILESASTNQTSMYLCASSSLQQDYNSPLHFGNGTRLTVT.